This T cell receptor beta chain emerged from a study of human T cells and chemical hapten exposure (dated by TCRdb to the early 2020s). With respect to the entire study: For sensitization, 2% DPC in acetone was applied to a roughly 2 cm by roughly 2 cm area of upper inner arm skin. Blood for TCR sequencing was provided by twenty-nine alopecia patients at one to four time points (pre-sensitization, 2, 6 and 24 weeks). Libraries were combined into a pool for sequencing, and differences in TCR yield between samples came mainly from small differences in library volumes within the pool. Patients additionally received weekly therapeutic DPC doses to the scalp throughout the roughly 23-week study period. Alopecia areata with under or over 50% scalp involvement, alopecia totalis and alopecia universalis were represented in the patient cohort, which was mostly female. Blood samples were taken from patients before sensitization (week 0) and at 2, 6 and about 24 weeks after DPC sensitization. Patch testing was done on the upper back using Finn chambers containing 0.01% DPC, and results were scored after 6 days according to International Contact Dermatitis Research Group standards. The study tracked peripheral blood TCR repertoire changes in vivo during primary and secondary sensitization to the hapten diphenylcyclopropenone (DPC) in alopecia patients.

From the germline V gene (reference sequence), CDR1 is MNHEY and CDR2 is SMNVEV. V ends up 3 bases short and J 5 bases short, with an unmatched junction base count of 7. Its CDR3 holds 17 amino acids, cysteine through phenylalanine. Only the CDR3 portion is preserved as DNA: 51 bases, with reading frame beginning at the first base. Results and caveats for the whole study, not just this receptor: Significantly more large CDR3 similarity clusters were formed by expanded TCRs than by pre-sensitization or healthy control sets, consistent with antigen-driven responses. The number of TCRs above 1 in 1000 frequency did not change with DPC sensitization; there was no evidence of global repertoire structure alterations. Patch test score correlated positively with the number of PT1 expanded TCRs, reaching significance at thresholds 8, 16 and 32 but not at 4. Repeated subsampling changed both the strength of the expansion versus patch-test correlation and the threshold at which the correlation became significant. Because all patients had alopecia, a presumed autoimmune disease, the immune response of the patients might differ from that of healthy individuals.

This specimen's time point label, per the study, means: patch test 2, 6 weeks after DPC sensitization. The treatment or condition label, read with the paper, signifies: therapeutic diphenylcyclopropenone sensitization with weekly scalp DPC. At every patch-test visit, the blood draw took place before the patch test was put on. Eligible patients were aged 18 to 70, diagnosed with alopecia, deemed suitable for DPC therapy, and excluded if pregnant. Total RNA was isolated from unfractionated whole blood collected in Tempus Blood RNA tubes. Receptor libraries were prepared by RACE. Sequenced using a NextSeq 500. Library preparation attached unique molecular identifiers to individual cDNA molecules for quantitative, reproducible TCR counting. Each blood RNA sample was used to sequence both TCR alpha and TCR beta chains. In the paper's pipeline: A median of roughly 99,000 TCRs per sample was observed, with a range of about 20,000 to 750,000. The Decombinator software suite was used to annotate the V, J and CDR3 of the TCR reads. To make PS versus PT1 abundance plots, every sample was subsampled to the same number of TCRs (28,000). Expanded TCRs were defined as absent before sensitization and observed at least eight times at the 2-week time point. Using fastp at Q25 and MiXCR, TCRdb reprocessed the public reads and kept productive beta chains. Under each unique CDR3 protein, matching rows form one entry showing the most common genes and DNA. These V and J calls originate from TCRdb's pipeline instead of the authors' own analysis. The sample table lists some 100,000 distinct CDR3 sequences, 9.3% of them with a count of one. The leading ten clones occupy 2% to 2.5% of the sample.

This clonotype was seen a handful of times. Its antigen is currently not known. No clone much larger than this one lies a single base away; base qualities are absent. This receptor was taken from a woman in her thirties or forties with alopecia areata. Some clones in this sample may be carry-over from other donors' samples. Sequenced material: whole blood, taken in connection with sensitization to the hapten diphenylcyclopropenone (DPC). The sequence is built from TRBV27 and TRBJ2-3; the junction holds 14 bases that match TRBD2. The nucleotide sequence is given as TGTGCCAGCAGTTTTCAGGGACTAGCGGGAGTGAAAGATACGCAGTATTTT. The encoded protein is CASSFQGLAGVKDTQYF.